Shown below are 16 T cell receptor beta chains from a single sample sequenced in a study of blood T cell repertoires in COVID-19. Data came from immunoSEQ multiplex PCR; TCRdb stores just in-frame clones and leaves some out. The data hold about 270,000 clones, with approximately 88% observed a single time. Sequenced material: peripheral blood. These receptors originate from a human donor with COVID-19, enrolled during active disease. The donor label of this sample is uncertain.

The rearrangement links TRBV6-6 to TRBJ1-4, with unresolved D. Trimming shortened V by 2 bases and J by 5 bases, and 12 bases separated the two germline ends. CDR3 length: 15 residues. Germline CDR1 is MNHNY and CDR2 is SVGAGI (reference sequence). The CDR3 DNA is TGTGCCAGCAGTTACCCTATGTCGGGGAATGAAAAACTGTTTTTT. The encoded protein is CASSYPMSGNEKLFF.

Points on this clone: Other DNA sequences within the sample encode an identical CDR3. The chain links TRBV5-1 to TRBJ2-1; 13 bases match TRBD2. The CDR3 is 15 residues long. The germline CDR1 and CDR2 sequences are SGHRS and YFSETQ. Trimming removed 3 bases from V and 7 bases from J; junction bases left unmatched: 4. The CDR3 nucleotides are TGCGCCAGCAGCTCCGGACTAGCGGGAGAGAATGAGCAGTTCTTC. Its translation is CASSSGLAGENEQFF.

In nucleotides, the CDR3 is TGTGCCAGCTCTACCGGGACAGGGGATAGCTACACCTTC. Its protein product is CASSTGTGDSYTF. J is TRBJ1-2 and V is TRBV9, with 10 bases identical to TRBD1. V shed 7 bases and J 9 bases; nucleotides not matched to a gene: 9. The CDR3 runs to 13 residues. The germline gives CDR1 SGDLS, CDR2 YYNGEE.

This chain links TRBV7-2 with TRBJ2-2, with TRBD2 identical over 7 bases. Germline lookup yields CDR1 SGHTA and CDR2 FQGNSA. The V segment lost 7 bases and the J segment 7 bases; nucleotides outside the gene matches: 12. CDR3 length equals 15 residues. CDR3 amino acids: CASTGGAGAVGELFF. DNA of the CDR3: TGTGCCAGCACCGGCGGGGCGGGAGCGGTCGGGGAGCTGTTTTTT.

This clone was observed a handful of times. V gene TRBV27 combines with J gene TRBJ2-7; TRBD1 matches 8 bases. The length of the CDR3 is 15 residues. Germline V gene data show CDR1 as MNHEY and CDR2 as SMNVEV (reference sequence). V shed 6 bases, J shed 2 bases, and the junction held 9 bases outside the gene matches. The CDR3 DNA is TGTGCCAGCAGCCCGGGGGACAGGAGGGCCTACGAGCAGTACTTC. Its protein product is CASSPGDRRAYEQYF.

This clone was seen a handful of times. The chain joins TRBV28 to TRBJ2-1; D might be TRBD2 (7 bases). Germline loops: CDR1 MDHEN, CDR2 SYDVKM. The CDR3 runs to 15 residues. V was shortened by 6 bases and J by 4 bases, with 16 bases between the two germline ends. CDR3 amino acids: CASSPPEGGYNEQFF. The CDR3 DNA sequence: TGTGCCAGCAGCCCGCCGGAGGGGGGGTACAATGAGCAGTTCTTC.

The chain couples TRBV19 to TRBJ1-5; D is possibly TRBD1 (5 bases). V lost 5 bases to trimming and J lost 6 bases, with 8 bases between them. The germline V gene encodes CDR1 LNHDA and CDR2 SQIVND (reference sequence). CDR3 length equals 12 residues. The CDR3 sequence: CASSPRGQPQHF. CDR3 sequence (DNA): TGTGCCAGTAGTCCTAGGGGTCAGCCCCAGCATTTT.

The chain carries TRBV2 and TRBJ2-5; D may be TRBD2 (6 bases). The CDR3 is 13 amino acids. From germline, CDR1 is SNHLY and CDR2 FYNNEI. Trimming removed 6 bases at V and 2 bases at J, with 10 bases between. In DNA, the CDR3 is TGTGCCAGCAGGCGGGACTTACAAGAGACCCAGTACTTC. Amino acids: CASRRDLQETQYF.

The J gene is TRBJ2-1, the V gene TRBV30; the match to TRBD2 covers 7 bases. The CDR3 runs to 14 residues. The ends lost 2 bases at V and 4 bases at J; junction bases unmatched: 5. The germline V gene has CDR1 GTSNPN and CDR2 SVGIG (reference sequence). CDR3 sequence (DNA): TGTGCCTGGAGTAGGTCTAGCGGTTACAATGAGCAGTTCTTC. It is translated as CAWSRSSGYNEQFF.

On this clone: The same CDR3 also results from other DNA sequences found in this sample. The chain uses TRBV30 and TRBJ1-1; D is uncertain. Germline V CDR1 and CDR2: GTSNPN, SVGIG (reference sequence). With 0 bases removed from V and 2 bases from J, the gap between germline ends came to 7 bases. The CDR3 loop spans 13 amino acids. This chain's CDR3 is CAWSVSLNTEAFF. CDR3 DNA: TGTGCCTGGAGTGTAAGCTTAAACACTGAAGCTTTCTTT.

This sequence joins TRBV2 and TRBJ1-6, with D unresolved. Trimming shortened V by 4 bases and J by 9 bases, and 16 bases separated the two germline ends. This CDR3 is 15 amino acids long. Per germline, CDR1 SNHLY and CDR2 FYNNEI. The CDR3 nucleotides are TGTGCCAGCAGTGTGGGCCCCGTCGAAGCTTCACCCCTCCACTTT. Translating it yields CASSVGPVEASPLHF. Supplemented by reference TRBV2 and TRBJ1-6, the full variable domain reads EPEVTQTPSHQVTQMGQEVILRCVPISNHLYFYWYRQILGQKVEFLVSFYNNEISEKSEIFDDQFSVERPDGSNFTLKIRSTKLEDSAMYFCASSVGPVEASPLHFGNGTRLTVT.

The chain employs TRBV18 and TRBJ1-1; no clear D. CDR3 length equals 12 residues. V lost 3 bases and J 5 bases, leaving 7 bases between the germline ends. The germline V gene has CDR1 KGHSH and CDR2 LQKENI. The CDR3 DNA is TGTGCCAGCTCACCGACGGGGACTGAAGCTTTCTTT. It specifies CASSPTGTEAFF. The full variable domain, with the rest looked up from reference TRBV18 and TRBJ1-1, is NAGVMQNPRHLVRRRGQEARLRCSPMKGHSHVYWYRQLPEEGLKFMVYLQKENIIDESGMPKERFSAEFPKEGPSILRIQQVVRGDSAAYFCASSPTGTEAFFGQGTRLTVV.

The CDR3 sequence: CASSFNYWAGTGESTDTQYF. CDR3 DNA sequence: TGTGCCAGCAGCTTCAATTACTGGGCGGGGACAGGGGAAAGCACAGATACGCAGTATTTT. The V call is TRBV3-1 (or the pseudogene TRBV3-2), the J call TRBJ2-3; 10 bases fit TRBD1. V lost 5 bases to trimming and J lost 0 bases; unmatched junction nucleotides: 17. CDR1 is LGHDT and CDR2 is YNNKEL in the germline V gene (reference sequence). The CDR3 consists of 20 residues.

The chain carries TRBV5-1 and TRBJ2-1, with TRBD2 matching over 14 bases. From germline, CDR1 is SGHRS and CDR2 YFSETQ. V shed 5 bases, J shed 8 bases, and the junction held 6 bases outside the gene matches. This CDR3 region has 15 residues. The CDR3 DNA follows: TGCGCCAGCAGACCGGGACTAGCGGGAGTCGATGAGCAGTTCTTC. It encodes CASRPGLAGVDEQFF.

The chain recombines TRBV6-5 with TRBJ1-5; no firm D call. Germline CDR1 MNHEY, CDR2 SVGAGI. The CDR3 has 13 residues. V dropped 8 bases and J dropped 6 bases, with 14 bases sitting between them. This CDR3 is CASGNRVAQPQHF. CDR3 nucleotide sequence: TGTGCCAGCGGCAATCGGGTGGCTCAGCCCCAGCATTTT.

In this sample, this clone turned up once. The rearrangement links TRBV11-2 to TRBJ2-2; possibly TRBD1 for D (5 bases). The CDR3 covers 13 residues. Germline assignment: CDR1 SGHAT and CDR2 FQNNGV. The V end was cut by 3 bases, the J end by 9 bases, with 11 bases between. Here the CDR3 reads CASSFQGYRELFF. The CDR3, as DNA: TGTGCCAGCAGCTTCCAGGGTTACCGGGAGCTGTTTTTT.